This TCR beta chain is drawn from a study of vaccination and CD4 T cells after COVID-19. This clonotype was detected a few times. Antigen specificity is unknown. The V and J ends lost 7 bases and 5 bases respectively, with 24 bases between them. The CDR3 has 16 amino acids. The V gene's germline CDR1 is DFQATT and CDR2 SNEGSKA (reference sequence). The treatment is: approximately nine-day PBMC culture with coronavirus spike peptide pools or control peptides (ViraFEST assay). Cultured CD4+ T-cell DNA underwent Oncomine TCR Beta short-read sequencing. TCRdb re-called the PCR reads through MiXCR, storing one row per CDR3 protein. The sample records fewer than 15,000 distinct CDR3 sequences, about two fifths being singletons.

This sequence joins TRBV20-1 and TRBJ1-5; no clear D gene. The sequenced material came from CD4+ T cells from blood, cultured in vitro. The clonotype comes from a human donor who had recovered from COVID-19. CDR3 DNA sequence: TGCAGTGTGTATCAACCCAGCAGAGATAGTTATCAGCCCCAGCATTTT. As protein: CSVYQPSRDSYQPQHF.